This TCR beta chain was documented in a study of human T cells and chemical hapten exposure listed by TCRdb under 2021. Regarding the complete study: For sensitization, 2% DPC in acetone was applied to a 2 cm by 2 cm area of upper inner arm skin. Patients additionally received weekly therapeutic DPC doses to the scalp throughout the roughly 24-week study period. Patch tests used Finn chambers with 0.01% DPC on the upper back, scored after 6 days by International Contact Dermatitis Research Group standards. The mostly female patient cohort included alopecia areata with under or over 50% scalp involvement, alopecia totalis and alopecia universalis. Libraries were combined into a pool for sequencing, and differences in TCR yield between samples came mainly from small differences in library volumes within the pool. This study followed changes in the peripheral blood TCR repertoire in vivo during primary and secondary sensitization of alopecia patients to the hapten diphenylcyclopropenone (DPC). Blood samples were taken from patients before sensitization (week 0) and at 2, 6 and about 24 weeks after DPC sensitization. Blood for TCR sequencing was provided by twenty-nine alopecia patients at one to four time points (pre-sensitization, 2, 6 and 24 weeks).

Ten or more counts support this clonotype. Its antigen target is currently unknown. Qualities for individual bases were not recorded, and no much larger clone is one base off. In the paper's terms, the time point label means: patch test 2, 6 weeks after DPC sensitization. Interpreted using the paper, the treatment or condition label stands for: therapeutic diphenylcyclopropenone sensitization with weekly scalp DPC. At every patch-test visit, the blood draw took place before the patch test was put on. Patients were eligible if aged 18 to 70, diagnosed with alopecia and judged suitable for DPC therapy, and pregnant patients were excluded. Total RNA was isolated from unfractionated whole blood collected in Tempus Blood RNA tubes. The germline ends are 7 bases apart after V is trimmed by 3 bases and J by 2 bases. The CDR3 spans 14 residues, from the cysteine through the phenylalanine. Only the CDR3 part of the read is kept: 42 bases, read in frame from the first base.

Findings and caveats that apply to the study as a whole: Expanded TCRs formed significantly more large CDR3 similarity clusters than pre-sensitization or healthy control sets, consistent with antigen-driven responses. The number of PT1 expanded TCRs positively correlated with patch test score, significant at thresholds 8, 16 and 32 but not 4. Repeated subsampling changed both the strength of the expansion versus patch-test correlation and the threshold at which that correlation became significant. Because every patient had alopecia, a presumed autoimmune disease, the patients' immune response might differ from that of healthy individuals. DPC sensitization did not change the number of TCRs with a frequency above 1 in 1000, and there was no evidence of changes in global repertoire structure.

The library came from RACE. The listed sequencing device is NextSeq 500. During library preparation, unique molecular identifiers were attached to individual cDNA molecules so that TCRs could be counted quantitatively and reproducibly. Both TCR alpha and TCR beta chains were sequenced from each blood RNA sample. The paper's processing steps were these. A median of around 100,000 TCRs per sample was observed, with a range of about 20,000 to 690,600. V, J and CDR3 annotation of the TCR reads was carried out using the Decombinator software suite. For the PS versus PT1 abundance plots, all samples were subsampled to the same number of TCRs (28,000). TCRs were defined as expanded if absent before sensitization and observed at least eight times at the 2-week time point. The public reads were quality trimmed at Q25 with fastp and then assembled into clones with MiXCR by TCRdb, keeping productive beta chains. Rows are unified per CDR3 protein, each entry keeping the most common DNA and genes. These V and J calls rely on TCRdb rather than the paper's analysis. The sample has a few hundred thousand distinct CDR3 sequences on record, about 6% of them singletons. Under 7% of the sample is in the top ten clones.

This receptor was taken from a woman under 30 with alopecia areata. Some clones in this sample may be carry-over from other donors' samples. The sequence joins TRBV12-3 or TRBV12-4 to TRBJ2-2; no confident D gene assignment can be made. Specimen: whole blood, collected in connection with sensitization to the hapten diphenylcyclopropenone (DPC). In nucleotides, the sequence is TGTGCCAGCAGTTTTAGCCTCAACACCGGGGAGCTGTTTTTT. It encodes CASSFSLNTGELFF.